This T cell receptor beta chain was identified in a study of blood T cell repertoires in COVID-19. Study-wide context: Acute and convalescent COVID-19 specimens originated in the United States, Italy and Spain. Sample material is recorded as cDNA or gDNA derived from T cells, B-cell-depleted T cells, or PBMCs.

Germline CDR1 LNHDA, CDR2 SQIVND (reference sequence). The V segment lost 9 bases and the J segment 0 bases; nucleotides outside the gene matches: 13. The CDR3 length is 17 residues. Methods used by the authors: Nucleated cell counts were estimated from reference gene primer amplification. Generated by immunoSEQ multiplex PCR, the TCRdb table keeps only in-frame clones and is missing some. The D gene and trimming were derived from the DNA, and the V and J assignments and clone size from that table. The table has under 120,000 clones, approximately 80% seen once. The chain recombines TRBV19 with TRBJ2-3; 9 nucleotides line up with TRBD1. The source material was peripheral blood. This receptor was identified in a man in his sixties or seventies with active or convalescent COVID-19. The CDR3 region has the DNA TGTGCCAGCGCCGGGACAGGGATTTTCTCTAGCACAGATACGCAGTATTTT. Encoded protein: CASAGTGIFSSTDTQYF.